Listed here are 27 T cell receptor beta chains from one sample, sequenced in a study of OX40 agonist ivuxolimab in advanced cancers. The method was immunoSEQ multiplex PCR; TCRdb's version includes in-frame clones alone and lacks a portion of them. The table has about 64,000 clones, around 90% seen once. The sequencing here drew on CD4+ or CD8+ T cells sorted from blood, taken in a trial of the OX40 agonist ivuxolimab. Every receptor here comes from an adult with an advanced solid tumor such as melanoma, head and neck, liver or kidney cancer.

V usage is TRBV19 and J usage is TRBJ2-1; D is perhaps TRBD1 or TRBD2 (5 bases each). Germline V lookup: CDR1 LNHDA, CDR2 SQIVND (reference sequence). CDR3 length equals 15 residues. V shed 3 bases and J shed 4 bases, with 13 bases lying between them. The CDR3 nucleotides are TGTGCCAGTAGTATCGGGGCCGCCGATTACAATGAGCAGTTCTTC. Translated: CASSIGAADYNEQFF.

The chain is built from TRBV12-5 and TRBJ1-2; D call uncertain. V lost 3 bases and J lost 4, with 6 bases in between. This CDR3 contains 12 residues. Looked up from germline, CDR1 is LGHNT and CDR2 is FRNRAP. CDR3 region: CASGFDRYGYTF. The CDR3 coding sequence is TGTGCTAGTGGTTTTGACCGCTATGGCTACACCTTC.

This clone was picked up a small number of times. V gene TRBV19 combines with J gene TRBJ1-1; possibly TRBD1 for D (5 bases). The germline CDR1 and CDR2 sequences are LNHDA and SQIVND (reference sequence). Trimming cost V 5 bases and J 3 bases, with 13 bases left between them. This CDR3 is built from 14 residues. The CDR3, as DNA: TGTGCCAGTAGTCCGGTGACGGGGCACACTGAAGCTTTCTTT. It is translated as CASSPVTGHTEAFF.

This clone has only a few counts. This rearrangement joins TRBV6-1 to TRBJ1-5, with D tentatively TRBD1 (6 bases). Deletions cut 6 bases from V and 4 bases from J, with 10 bases between. The germline gives CDR1 MNHNS, CDR2 SASEGT. CDR3 length: 13 amino acids. Here the CDR3 DNA reads TGTGCCAGCAGGGACAGAGCTAATCAGCCCCAGCATTTT. Its protein product is CASRDRANQPQHF.

This clone has a single count. The chain's CDR3 is CASSSQTGIDEQYF. CDR3 DNA: TGTGCCAGCTCATCACAAACAGGGATCGACGAGCAGTACTTC. The chain links TRBV18 to TRBJ2-7; possible D gene TRBD1, 6 bases. The CDR3 has 14 residues. The ends were cut back, 5 bases at V and 5 bases at J, with 16 bases in the middle. Germline CDR1 reads KGHSH; CDR2 reads LQKENI.

The chain carries TRBV2 and TRBJ1-2; 7 bases match TRBD1. V trimming: 6 bases; J trimming: 5 bases; junction bases outside the gene matches: 6. The CDR3 contains 13 residues. In germline, CDR1 is SNHLY, CDR2 FYNNEI. The CDR3 nucleotides read TGTGCCAGCAGGGGGGACAGCATTTATGGCTACACCTTC. Its translation: CASRGDSIYGYTF.

The chain couples TRBV7-3 to TRBJ2-3, with 14 bases aligning to TRBD2. The germline gives CDR1 SGHTA, CDR2 FQGTGA. Trimming took 3 bases from V and 3 from J; bases not matched to a gene: 2. The CDR3 has 16 residues. For the CDR3, the DNA is TGTGCCAGCAGCTTGAGACTAGCGGGAGGGACAGATACGCAGTATTTT. Its protein is CASSLRLAGGTDTQYF.

CDR3 in amino acids: CASSLGHLMPQHF. CDR3 DNA: TGTGCCAGCAGCTTGGGACACCTAATGCCCCAGCATTTT. V and J are TRBV7-9 and TRBJ1-5, with TRBD1 as a possible D gene (6 bases). This CDR3 has 13 amino acids. V shed 3 bases and J shed 9 bases, with 12 bases lying between them. Germline-derived CDR1 and CDR2 are SEHNR and FQNEAQ (reference sequence).

The sample holds one count of this clone. This chain uses TRBV2 with TRBJ2-3; either TRBD1 or TRBD2 may supply D (5 bases each). This CDR3 is built from 14 residues. Trimming removed 2 bases at V and 2 bases at J, with 8 bases between. Germline V lookup: CDR1 SNHLY, CDR2 FYNNEI. The CDR3 is CASSEQGATDTQYF. The DNA of the CDR3 is TGTGCCAGCAGTGAACAGGGAGCCACAGATACGCAGTATTTT.

This rearrangement joins TRBV7-3 to TRBJ1-3, with unresolved D. The CDR3 consists of 13 residues. The germline V and J ends were trimmed by 1 base and 0 bases, with 1 base remaining between them. The germline CDR1 and CDR2 sequences are SGHTA and FQGTGA. CDR3 DNA sequence: TGTGCCAGCAGCTTAAACTCTGGAAACACCATATATTTT. It specifies CASSLNSGNTIYF.

This chain links TRBV6-5 with TRBJ1-1, with D unclear. The V end was cut by 3 bases, the J end by 8 bases, with 16 bases between. CDR3 length: 14 residues. Germline V CDR1 and CDR2: MNHEY, SVGAGI. The CDR3 sequence: CASSYRSVGLEAFF. CDR3 coding DNA: TGTGCCAGCAGTTATAGGTCCGTCGGTTTGGAAGCTTTCTTT.

The chain uses TRBV27 and TRBJ2-5; perhaps TRBD2 as D (6 bases). Trimming cost V 0 bases and J 4 bases, with 21 bases left between them. Germline V gene data show CDR1 as MNHEY and CDR2 as SMNVEV (reference sequence). The CDR3 has 18 amino acids. CDR3 region: CASSLSGLLGPQAETQYF. The DNA for the CDR3 is TGTGCCAGCAGTTTATCGGGACTGCTGGGGCCCCAGGCAGAGACCCAGTACTTC.

The count of this clone is one. The chain has TRBV6-5 and TRBJ1-3; unclear D gene. Germline CDR1 and CDR2: MNHEY and SVGAGI. V lost 11 bases and J 1 base, leaving 9 bases between the germline ends. This CDR3 contains 12 residues. As DNA, the CDR3 is TGTGCCGCAAGGGATTCTGGAAACACCATATATTTT. Amino acids: CAARDSGNTIYF.

The chain links TRBV19 to TRBJ2-2; TRBD1 aligns across 8 bases. V was clipped by 7 bases and J by 5 bases; unmatched bases: 6. Germline values: CDR1 LNHDA, CDR2 SQIVND (reference sequence). The CDR3 spans 14 residues. The CDR3: CASTRGRETGELFF. The CDR3 bases are TGTGCCAGTACCAGGGGGCGGGAAACCGGGGAGCTGTTTTTT. The entire variable domain, with the rest obtained from reference TRBV19 and TRBJ2-2, is as follows: DGGITQSPKYLFRKEGQNVTLSCEQNLNHDAMYWYRQDPGQGLRLIYYSQIVNDFQKGDIAEGYSVSREKKESFPLTVTSAQKNPTAFYLCASTRGRETGELFFGEGSRLTVL.

This sequence joins TRBV29-1 and TRBJ2-5; 7 bases agree with TRBD1. CDR1 SQVTM and CDR2 ANQGSEA come from the germline V gene. The trim removed 7 bases at V and 4 bases at J, leaving 9 bases unmatched. This CDR3 comprises 13 residues. CDR3: CSATIGGGETQYF. CDR3 DNA sequence: TGCAGCGCTACAATAGGGGGCGGAGAGACCCAGTACTTC.

The chain employs TRBV11-2 and TRBJ2-5; TRBD1 matches 9 bases. Looked up from germline, CDR1 is SGHAT and CDR2 is FQNNGV. The V segment lost 5 bases and the J segment 2 bases; nucleotides outside the gene matches: 12. The CDR3 is 17 amino acids. CDR3 sequence (DNA): TGTGCCAGCAGCCCCTGGGGACAGGGTAGCGGACAAGAGACCCAGTACTTC. Its translation is CASSPWGQGSGQETQYF.

The rearrangement uses TRBV4-1 and TRBJ2-1, with 8 positions matching TRBD2. Germline-derived CDR1 and CDR2 are MGHRA and YSYEKL. V trimming: 1 base; J trimming: 2 bases; junction bases outside the gene matches: 4. The CDR3 is 16 amino acids. The CDR3 nucleotides are TGCGCCAGCAGCCAAGTAGCGGGATCTGCCTACAATGAGCAGTTCTTC. Translating gives CASSQVAGSAYNEQFF.

This chain connects TRBV5-5 to TRBJ1-3; unclear D gene. The CDR3 covers 14 residues. Germline V gene data show CDR1 as SGHKS and CDR2 as YYEKEE (reference sequence). V was clipped by 3 bases and J by 0 bases, with 7 bases between them. The CDR3 region is CASSSYNSGNTIYF. The CDR3 DNA is TGTGCCAGCAGCTCCTACAACTCTGGAAACACCATATATTTT.

The chain recombines TRBV30 with TRBJ2-7; the match to TRBD1 covers 8 bases. CDR1 and CDR2 from the germline V gene are GTSNPN and SVGIG (reference sequence). The CDR3 totals 13 residues. V was clipped by 4 bases and J by 2 bases; unmatched bases: 4. The DNA of the CDR3 is TGTGCCTGGACCGGGACAGGCACCTACGAGCAGTACTTC. Translation gives CAWTGTGTYEQYF.

The chain uses TRBV28 and TRBJ2-7, with 8 bases identical to TRBD2. The CDR3 covers 13 residues. Trimming cost V 8 bases and J 7 bases; bases outside gene matches: 10. Per the germline V gene, CDR1 is MDHEN and CDR2 is SYDVKM. CDR3 amino acids: CASGGAGVKEQYF. The CDR3 nucleotides read TGTGCCAGCGGGGGAGCGGGAGTGAAAGAGCAGTACTTC. Using reference TRBV28 and TRBJ2-7 for the parts outside the CDR3, the full variable domain is DVKVTQSSRYLVKRTGEKVFLECVQDMDHENMFWYRQDPGLGLRLIYFSYDVKMKEKGDIPEGYSVSREKKERFSLILESASTNQTSMYLCASGGAGVKEQYFGPGTRLTVT.

This sequence joins TRBV18 and TRBJ2-3; D perhaps matches TRBD2 (6 bases). This CDR3 is 16 amino acids long. Germline V gene data show CDR1 as KGHSH and CDR2 as LQKENI. V shed 3 bases and J shed 3 bases, with 16 bases lying between them. The CDR3 here is CASSPGLGGATDTQYF. The CDR3 nucleotides are TGTGCCAGCTCACCCGGACTGGGGGGAGCGACAGATACGCAGTATTTT.

The rearrangement joins TRBV19 to TRBJ1-2, with TRBD1 matching 9 bases. The CDR3 extends over 17 amino acids. The V segment lost 5 bases and the J segment 8 bases; nucleotides outside the gene matches: 18. CDR1 LNHDA and CDR2 SQIVND come from the germline V gene (reference sequence). CDR3 region: CASSDGNKGQGGGGYTF. CDR3 bases: TGTGCCAGTAGTGATGGCAATAAGGGACAGGGAGGAGGCGGCTACACCTTC. Variable domain in full (rest from reference TRBV19 and TRBJ1-2): DGGITQSPKYLFRKEGQNVTLSCEQNLNHDAMYWYRQDPGQGLRLIYYSQIVNDFQKGDIAEGYSVSREKKESFPLTVTSAQKNPTAFYLCASSDGNKGQGGGGYTFGSGTRLTVV.

The V gene is TRBV10-3, the J gene TRBJ2-5; no definite D call. CDR1 and CDR2 (germline): ENHRY, SYGVKD. V was pared by 0 bases and J by 5 bases, with 10 bases between. The CDR3 runs 14 residues. Here the CDR3 DNA reads TGTGCCATCAGTGAGTCGTCAGGAAGGGAGACCCAGTACTTC. It encodes CAISESSGRETQYF.

V and J are TRBV7-9 and TRBJ2-7; D gene uncertain. V was shortened by 1 base and J by 3 bases, with 7 bases between the two germline ends. From germline, CDR1 is SEHNR and CDR2 FQNEAQ (reference sequence). The CDR3 contains 13 residues. The CDR3 here is CASSLGLYYEQYF. The CDR3 DNA sequence: TGTGCCAGCAGCTTAGGGCTGTACTACGAGCAGTACTTC.

This chain's CDR3 is CASSMVTDTQYF. The CDR3 DNA is TGTGCCAGTAGTATGGTGACAGATACGCAGTATTTT. V usage is TRBV19 and J usage is TRBJ2-3; D ambiguous. Trimming stripped 3 bases from V and 3 bases from J, with 4 bases between. The CDR3 loop spans 12 amino acids. CDR1 is LNHDA, CDR2 SQIVND, per germline (reference sequence).

The rearrangement uses TRBV19 and TRBJ2-1; TRBD2 might be the D (5 bases). The CDR3 consists of 18 residues. V lost 7 bases, J lost 0 bases, and 22 bases lay in between. Germline loops: CDR1 LNHDA, CDR2 SQIVND (reference sequence). CDR3 protein: CASTPTRGQRSSYNEQFF. CDR3 nucleotide sequence: TGTGCCAGTACTCCCACTAGAGGGCAGCGGAGCTCCTACAATGAGCAGTTCTTC.

This chain links TRBV10-3 with TRBJ2-3; 9 positions agree with TRBD2. Germline CDR1 ENHRY, CDR2 SYGVKD. The CDR3 has 15 residues. V trimming: 4 bases; J trimming: 4 bases; junction bases outside the gene matches: 6. Here the CDR3 DNA reads TGTGCCATCAGTGCGTTAGCGGGAGAGGCAGATACGCAGTATTTT. The encoded protein is CAISALAGEADTQYF.